This is a list of T cell receptor beta chains from one sample in a study of radiation and T cells in renal cell carcinoma. Sequenced by immunoSEQ multiplex PCR; TCRdb stores in-frame clones only, minus some. Of around 180,000 clones listed, about 87% are singletons. Specimen: blood, collected from a patient whose treatment included radiotherapy and nephrectomy. These receptors were taken from a woman between 45 and 60 years old with renal cell carcinoma. Both conserved end residues are part of each CDR3. A D gene is named only where the DNA matches it firmly. The listing skips clone size in some rows; elsewhere it reads once, few, many or a size class.

cdr3_length d_call j_call clone_size v_call cdr3_aa cdr3_nt
17 . TRBJ1-4 . TRBV4-2 CASRPKPVGADNEKLFF TGTGCCAGCAGGCCCAAACCCGTGGGGGCGGATAATGAAAAACTGTTTTTT
15 TRBD1 TRBJ2-3 . TRBV2 CASSEGTGRTDTQYF TGTGCCAGCAGTGAAGGGACAGGGAGGACAGATACGCAGTATTTT
17 TRBD2 TRBJ2-5 . TRBV4-1 CASSHTSGGGARETQYF TGCGCCAGCAGCCATACCTCTGGCGGGGGGGCTCGGGAGACCCAGTACTTC
14 . TRBJ2-7 . TRBV6-5 CASSPLRATYEQYF TGTGCCAGCAGCCCCTTAAGGGCCACCTACGAGCAGTACTTC
16 . TRBJ1-2 . TRBV7-6 CASGPDSTPSLLGHTF TGTGCCAGCGGGCCCGACTCAACTCCTTCTTTACTTGGCCACACCTTC
16 . TRBJ2-1 . TRBV6-1 CASSGISGVSYNEQFF TGTGCCAGCAGTGGGATAAGCGGCGTCTCCTACAATGAGCAGTTCTTC
13 TRBD1 TRBJ1-2 . TRBV7-8 CASSPYRGRGYTF TGTGCCAGCAGCCCTTACAGGGGGCGAGGCTACACCTTC
14 . TRBJ1-2 . TRBV19 CASSADRDMGGYTF TGTGCCAGTAGTGCCGACCGGGATATGGGAGGCTACACCTTC
13 . TRBJ1-1 . TRBV2 CASGRGWDTEAFF TGTGCCAGCGGCCGGGGTTGGGACACTGAAGCTTTCTTT
16 . TRBJ1-2 . TRBV9 CASSVDPASPPYGYTF TGTGCCAGCAGCGTAGACCCGGCCTCACCACCCTATGGCTACACCTTC
15 . TRBJ1-2 . TRBV7-9 CASSGTGTASWGYTF TGTGCCAGCAGCGGAACCGGGACCGCCTCTTGGGGCTACACCTTC
17 TRBD1 TRBJ1-4 . TRBV6-1 CASSEPGQGFTNEKLFF TGTGCCAGCAGTGAACCGGGACAGGGTTTTACTAATGAAAAACTGTTTTTT
14 . TRBJ2-5 . TRBV5-1 CASSFGRPQETQYF TGCGCCAGCAGCTTCGGACGGCCCCAAGAGACCCAGTACTTC
15 TRBD2 TRBJ2-7 . TRBV5-4 CASSSRTSGPYEQYF TGTGCCAGCAGCTCCAGGACTAGCGGACCCTACGAGCAGTACTTC
13 . TRBJ2-5 . TRBV12-5 CASASWVTETQYF TGTGCTAGTGCCTCGTGGGTAACAGAGACCCAGTACTTC
12 . TRBJ2-1 once TRBV15 CATSREIGKQFF TGTGCCACCAGCAGAGAAATCGGCAAGCAGTTCTTC
17 . TRBJ2-5 . TRBV5-6 CASSLSVYGPSQETQYF TGTGCCAGCAGCTTGTCAGTGTATGGGCCGAGCCAAGAGACCCAGTACTTC
14 . TRBJ2-5 . TRBV5-6 CASSRPGFKETQYF TGTGCCAGCAGTAGACCGGGGTTTAAAGAGACCCAGTACTTC
16 TRBD1 TRBJ1-2 . TRBV19 CASSKGGTGGLYGYTF TGTGCCAGTAGTAAAGGGGGGACAGGAGGTTTATATGGCTACACCTTC
15 . TRBJ2-3 . TRBV7-9 CASSVREGATDTQYF TGTGCCAGCAGCGTTAGGGAGGGGGCGACAGATACGCAGTATTTT
14 . TRBJ1-1 few TRBV19 CASTNDRLNTEAFF TGTGCCAGTACCAACGACAGGCTGAACACTGAAGCTTTCTTT
14 TRBD1 TRBJ1-2 . TRBV5-4 CASSPWDRGYGYTF TGTGCCAGCAGCCCCTGGGACAGGGGGTATGGCTACACCTTC
12 . TRBJ1-5 . TRBV15 CATSRQIQPQHF TGTGCCACCAGCAGGCAGATTCAGCCCCAGCATTTT
15 . TRBJ1-1 . TRBV10-3 CAISEASGTPVTAFF TGTGCCATCAGTGAGGCGTCCGGGACTCCTGTTACGGCTTTCTTT
13 . TRBJ1-2 once TRBV18 CASSPTENYGYTF TGTGCCAGCTCACCAACTGAAAACTATGGCTACACCTTC
14 TRBD1 TRBJ2-7 . TRBV5-5 CASSRDSFSYEQYF TGTGCCAGCAGCCGGGACAGCTTCTCCTACGAGCAGTACTTC
12 . TRBJ1-6 . TRBV2 CASGSYNSPLHF TGTGCCAGCGGGTCTTATAATTCACCCCTCCACTTT
15 TRBD1 TRBJ1-6 once TRBV5-1 CASSSTGSYNSPLHF TGCGCCAGCAGCTCGACAGGGTCCTATAATTCACCCCTCCACTTT
15 TRBD1 TRBJ1-4 . TRBV28 CASSYQGGANEKLFF TGTGCCAGCAGTTACCAAGGGGGCGCGAATGAAAAACTGTTTTTT
11 . TRBJ2-3 . TRBV30 CAWSLADTQYF TGTGCCTGGAGTCTGGCAGATACGCAGTATTTT
16 . TRBJ1-5 . TRBV2 CASSDTATGRVEPQHF TGTGCCAGCAGCGACACCGCGACAGGTCGGGTAGAGCCCCAGCATTTT
13 TRBD2 TRBJ2-3 . TRBV30 CAWSILAGDTQYF TGTGCCTGGAGTATACTAGCGGGGGATACGCAGTATTTT
14 . TRBJ1-5 . TRBV9 CASSVGDSNQPQHF TGTGCCAGCAGCGTAGGGGATAGCAATCAGCCCCAGCATTTT
13 . TRBJ1-1 . TRBV5-1 CASMLRGGTEAFF TGCGCCAGCATGCTCAGGGGTGGCACTGAAGCTTTCTTT
15 . TRBJ1-3 . TRBV5-1 CASSTDGDSGNTIYF TGCGCCAGCAGCACGGACGGTGACTCTGGAAACACCATATATTTT
15 . TRBJ2-1 . TRBV7-8 CASSLVLSSYNEQFF TGTGCCAGCAGCTTAGTGTTAAGCTCCTACAATGAGCAGTTCTTC